Sequencing of this T cell receptor (beta chain) was carried out in a study of metastatic and nonmetastatic thyroid tumors. Relative to its sample, this clone is medium-sized. Its antigen is currently unknown. This CDR3 spans 15 amino acids. With 0 bases removed from V and 3 bases from J, the gap between germline ends came to 12 bases. The germline gives CDR1 MGHRA, CDR2 YSYEKL. Broader study findings: It was reported that TCR beta diversity was significantly higher in malignant thyroid tumors than benign nodules, in blood and tumor.

As processed by the authors: Between-group CDR3 differences, defined by clinicopathological status, yielded a distant-metastasis classifier for papillary thyroid cancer. TCRdb re-called clones from the PCR reads using MiXCR. For this entry, the V and J calls and clone size follow TCRdb and not the study's own pipeline. The sample has over 8,500 clones; 9.5% to 15% are singletons. Thyroid surgery had not been preceded by any treatment in any patient. This chain links TRBV4-1 with TRBJ2-7; possible D gene TRBD2, 6 bases. The sequencing sample was made of blood. This receptor was taken from a female donor with papillary thyroid cancer or a benign thyroid nodule (not recorded which). Some clones in this sample may be carry-over from other donors' samples. The CDR3 DNA sequence: TGCGCCAGCAGCCAAGATCAGCGGGTCCGCTACGAGCAGTACTTC. This codes for CASSQDQRVRYEQYF.